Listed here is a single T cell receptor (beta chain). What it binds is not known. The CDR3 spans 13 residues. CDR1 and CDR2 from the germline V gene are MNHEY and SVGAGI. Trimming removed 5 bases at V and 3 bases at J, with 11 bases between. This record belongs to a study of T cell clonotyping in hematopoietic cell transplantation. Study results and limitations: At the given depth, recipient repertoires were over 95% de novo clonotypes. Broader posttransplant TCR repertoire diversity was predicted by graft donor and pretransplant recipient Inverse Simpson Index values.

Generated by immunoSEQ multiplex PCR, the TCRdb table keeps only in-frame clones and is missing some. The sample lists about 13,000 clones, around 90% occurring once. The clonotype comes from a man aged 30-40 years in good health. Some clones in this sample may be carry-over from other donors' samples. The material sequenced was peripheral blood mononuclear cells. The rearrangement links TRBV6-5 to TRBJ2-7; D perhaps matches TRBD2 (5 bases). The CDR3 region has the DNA TGTGCCAGCAGTCGCACCCGGGACTACGAGCAGTACTTC. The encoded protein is CASSRTRDYEQYF.